This T cell receptor (beta chain) came from a study of early T cells in non-severe SARS-CoV-2 infection. Study details: Sequenced material consisted of bulk RNA (from unsorted whole blood), and chains were unpaired.

This clonotype was counted many times. Each cDNA molecule carried a unique molecular identifier. TCRdb itself ran the 5' RACE reads through MiXCR, one entry per CDR3 protein. The top ten clones hold approximately 1.2% of a sample with about 61,000 distinct CDR3 sequences, approximately 12% of them seen once. CDR3 size: 14 residues. V was clipped by 5 bases and J by 8 bases, with 18 bases between them. Germline CDR1 reads PRHDT; CDR2 reads FYEKMQ (reference sequence). The chain recombines TRBV13 with TRBJ1-2; possibly TRBD1 for D (6 bases). The sequencing here drew on whole blood, taken at baseline. The receptor comes from an adult who was a healthcare worker with PCR-confirmed SARS-CoV-2 infection or an uninfected control (not recorded which). The donor label of this sample is uncertain. The CDR3 DNA reads as TGTGCCAGCAGCCCGGCTACAGGGATAGGCGGCTACACCTTC. Translation gives CASSPATGIGGYTF.